The TCR beta chain described here comes from a study of cytomegalovirus exposure and HLA in healthy donors. Across the whole study: Genotyping showed roughly 86% of approximately 430 donors falling in the Caucasian-associated ancestry cluster. General study points: Analyzed later, association rates of TCRs varied across HLA loci, with DRB1 most and HLA-C fewest. About 87% or about 30% of the time was how often most TCR beta V segments were productive, according to an earlier analysis. A later analysis reportedly identified an Asian-associated ancestry cluster as carrying fewer N-insertions than the approximately 710-donor mean.

The PCR used 60 Vbeta and 13 Jbeta primers. Sequencing was performed with immunoSEQ multiplex PCR; in TCRdb, only in-frame clones are kept and a portion is missing. This table holds about 150,000 clones, approximately 83% found once. As for this clone: The antigen is unknown.

The sequencing sample was made of PBMCs. This clonotype was obtained from a boy aged 2 to 9 in good health and CMV-seronegative.

The CDR3 region is CASSARTASEETQYF. CDR3 nucleotide sequence: TGTGCCAGTAGTGCGAGAACAGCTAGCGAAGAGACCCAGTACTTC. The V and J genes are TRBV19 and TRBJ2-5; D perhaps matches TRBD2 (6 bases). The V gene's germline CDR1 is LNHDA and CDR2 SQIVND (reference sequence). Trimming took off 5 bases at V and 3 bases at J, with 16 bases between the two ends. This CDR3 comprises 15 residues.